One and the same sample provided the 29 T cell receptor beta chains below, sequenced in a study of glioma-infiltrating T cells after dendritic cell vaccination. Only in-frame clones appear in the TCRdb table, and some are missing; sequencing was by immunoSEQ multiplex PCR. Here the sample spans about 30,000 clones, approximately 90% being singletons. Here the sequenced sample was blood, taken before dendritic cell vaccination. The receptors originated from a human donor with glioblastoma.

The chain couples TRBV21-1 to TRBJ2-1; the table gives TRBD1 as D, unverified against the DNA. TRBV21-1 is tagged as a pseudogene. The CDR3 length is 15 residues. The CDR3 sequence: CASSNGTNPCNEQFF. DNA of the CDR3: TGTGCCAGCAGCAACGGGACAAACCCTTGCAATGAGCAGTTCTTC.

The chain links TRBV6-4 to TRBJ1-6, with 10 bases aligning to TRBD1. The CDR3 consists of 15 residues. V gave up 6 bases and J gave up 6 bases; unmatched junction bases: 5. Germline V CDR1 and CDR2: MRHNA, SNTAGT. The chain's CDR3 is CASSGTGVGNSPLHF. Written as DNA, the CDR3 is TGTGCCAGCAGCGGGACAGGGGTTGGTAATTCACCCCTCCACTTT.

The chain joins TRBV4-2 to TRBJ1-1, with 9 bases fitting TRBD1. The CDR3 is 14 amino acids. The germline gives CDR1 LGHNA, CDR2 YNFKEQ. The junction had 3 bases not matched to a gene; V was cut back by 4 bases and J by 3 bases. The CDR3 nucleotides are TGTGCCAGCAGCCCAAGGACAGGGGACACTGAAGCTTTCTTT. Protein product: CASSPRTGDTEAFF.

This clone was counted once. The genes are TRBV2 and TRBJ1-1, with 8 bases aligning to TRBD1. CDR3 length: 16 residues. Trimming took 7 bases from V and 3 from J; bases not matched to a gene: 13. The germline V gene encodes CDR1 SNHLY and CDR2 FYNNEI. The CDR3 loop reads CASTKRTGLGDTEAFF. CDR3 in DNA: TGTGCCAGCACCAAACGGACAGGGCTCGGGGACACTGAAGCTTTCTTT.

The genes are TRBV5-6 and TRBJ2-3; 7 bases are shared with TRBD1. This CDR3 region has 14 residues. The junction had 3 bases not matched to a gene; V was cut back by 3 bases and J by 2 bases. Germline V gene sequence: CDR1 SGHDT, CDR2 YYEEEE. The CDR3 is CASSWGQTTDTQYF. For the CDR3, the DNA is TGTGCCAGCAGCTGGGGACAGACCACAGATACGCAGTATTTT.

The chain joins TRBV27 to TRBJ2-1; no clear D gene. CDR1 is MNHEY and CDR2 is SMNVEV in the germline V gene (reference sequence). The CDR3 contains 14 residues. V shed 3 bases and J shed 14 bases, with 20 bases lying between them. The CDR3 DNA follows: TGTGCCAGCAGTTTTGACATCTCCCGGCCAAATAAGTTCTTC. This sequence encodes CASSFDISRPNKFF.

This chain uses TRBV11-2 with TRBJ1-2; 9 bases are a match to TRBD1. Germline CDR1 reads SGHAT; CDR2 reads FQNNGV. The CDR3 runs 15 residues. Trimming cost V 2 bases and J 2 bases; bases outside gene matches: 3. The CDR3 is CASSLLGQGNYGYTF. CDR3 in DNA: TGTGCCAGCAGCTTATTGGGACAGGGAAACTATGGCTACACCTTC.

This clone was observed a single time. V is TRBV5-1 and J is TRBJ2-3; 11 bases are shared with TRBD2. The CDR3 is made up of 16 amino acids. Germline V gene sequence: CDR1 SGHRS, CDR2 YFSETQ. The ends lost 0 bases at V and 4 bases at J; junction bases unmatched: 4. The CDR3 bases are TGCGCCAGCAGCTTGGTGACTAGCGGGAAGCCAGATACGCAGTATTTT. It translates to CASSLVTSGKPDTQYF.

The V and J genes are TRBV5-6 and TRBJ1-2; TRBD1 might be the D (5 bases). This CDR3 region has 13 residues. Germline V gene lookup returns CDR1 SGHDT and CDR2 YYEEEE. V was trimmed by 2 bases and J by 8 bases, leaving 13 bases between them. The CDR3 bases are TGTGCCAGCAGCTTAAGGGGCTCAAGGGGCTACACCTTC. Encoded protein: CASSLRGSRGYTF.

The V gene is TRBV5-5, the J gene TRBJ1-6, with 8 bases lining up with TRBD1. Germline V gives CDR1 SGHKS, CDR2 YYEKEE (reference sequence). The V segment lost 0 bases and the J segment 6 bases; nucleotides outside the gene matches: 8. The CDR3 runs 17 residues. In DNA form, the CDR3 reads TGTGCCAGCAGCTTGGGTGGAGCAGGGGGCATTAATTCACCCCTCCACTTT. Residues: CASSLGGAGGINSPLHF. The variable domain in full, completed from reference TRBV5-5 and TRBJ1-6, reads DAGVTQSPTHLIKTRGQQVTLRCSPISGHKSVSWYQQVLGQGPQFIFQYYEKEERGRGNFPDRFSARQFPNYSSELNVNALLLGDSALYLCASSLGGAGGINSPLHFGNGTRLTVT.

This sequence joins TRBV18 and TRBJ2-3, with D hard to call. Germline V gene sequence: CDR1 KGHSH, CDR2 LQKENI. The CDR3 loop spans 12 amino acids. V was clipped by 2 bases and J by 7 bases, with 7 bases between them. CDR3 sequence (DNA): TGTGCCAGCTCACCAGACTCTAATACGCAGTATTTT. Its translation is CASSPDSNTQYF.

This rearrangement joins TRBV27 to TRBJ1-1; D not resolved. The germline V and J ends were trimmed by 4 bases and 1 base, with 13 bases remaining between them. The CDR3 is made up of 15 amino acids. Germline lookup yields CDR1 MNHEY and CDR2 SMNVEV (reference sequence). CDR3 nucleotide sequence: TGTGCCAGCAGTTCCCGAGGGTCGGGGAACACTGAAGCTTTCTTT. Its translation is CASSSRGSGNTEAFF.

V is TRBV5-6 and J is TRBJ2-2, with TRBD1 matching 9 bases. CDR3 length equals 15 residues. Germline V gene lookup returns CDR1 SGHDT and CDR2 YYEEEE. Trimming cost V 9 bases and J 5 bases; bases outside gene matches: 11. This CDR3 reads CATIQGAGVTGELFF. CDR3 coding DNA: TGTGCCACCATACAGGGGGCGGGAGTTACCGGGGAGCTGTTTTTT.

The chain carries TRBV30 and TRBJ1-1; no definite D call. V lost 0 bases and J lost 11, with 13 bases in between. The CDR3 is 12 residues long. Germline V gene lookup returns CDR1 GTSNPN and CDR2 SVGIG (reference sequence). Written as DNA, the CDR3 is TGTGCCTGGAGTGTAAACGAGCTCGGGGCTTTCTTT. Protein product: CAWSVNELGAFF.

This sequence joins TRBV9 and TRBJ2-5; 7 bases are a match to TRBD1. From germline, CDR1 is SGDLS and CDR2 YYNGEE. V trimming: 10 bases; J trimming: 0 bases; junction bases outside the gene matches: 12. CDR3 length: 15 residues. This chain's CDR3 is CASSKGAGNQETQYF. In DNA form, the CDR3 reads TGTGCCTCTTCGAAGGGGGCAGGTAACCAAGAGACCCAGTACTTC. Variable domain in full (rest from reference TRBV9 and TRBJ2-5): DSGVTQTPKHLITATGQRVTLRCSPRSGDLSVYWYQQSLDQGLQFLIQYYNGEERAKGNILERFSAQQFPDLHSELNLSSLELGDSALYFCASSKGAGNQETQYFGPGTRLLVL.

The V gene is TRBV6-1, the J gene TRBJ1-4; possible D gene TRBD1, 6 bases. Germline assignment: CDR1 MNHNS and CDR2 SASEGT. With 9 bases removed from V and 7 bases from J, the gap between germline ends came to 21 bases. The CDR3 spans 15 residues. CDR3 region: CASGNFGTRGEKLFF. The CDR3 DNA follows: TGTGCCAGTGGAAACTTCGGGACACGGGGTGAAAAACTGTTTTTT.

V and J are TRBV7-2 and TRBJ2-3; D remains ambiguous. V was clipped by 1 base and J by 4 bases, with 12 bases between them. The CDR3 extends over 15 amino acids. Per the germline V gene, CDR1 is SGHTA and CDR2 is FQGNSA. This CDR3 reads CASSLVSESADTQYF. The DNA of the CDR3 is TGTGCCAGCAGCTTAGTGTCCGAGAGCGCAGATACGCAGTATTTT.

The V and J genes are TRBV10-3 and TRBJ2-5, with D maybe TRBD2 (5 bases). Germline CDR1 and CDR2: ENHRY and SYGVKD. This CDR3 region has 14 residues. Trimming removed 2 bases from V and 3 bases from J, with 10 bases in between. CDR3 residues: CAISEAAAEETQYF. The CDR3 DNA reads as TGTGCCATCAGTGAGGCAGCGGCGGAAGAGACCCAGTACTTC.

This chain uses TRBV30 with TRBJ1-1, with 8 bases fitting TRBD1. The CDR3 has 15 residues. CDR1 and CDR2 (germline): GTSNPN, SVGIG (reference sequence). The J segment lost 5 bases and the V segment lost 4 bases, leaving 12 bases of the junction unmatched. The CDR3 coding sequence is TGTGCCTGGAAAAACCTTGGACAGGGTAATACTGAAGCTTTCTTT. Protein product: CAWKNLGQGNTEAFF.

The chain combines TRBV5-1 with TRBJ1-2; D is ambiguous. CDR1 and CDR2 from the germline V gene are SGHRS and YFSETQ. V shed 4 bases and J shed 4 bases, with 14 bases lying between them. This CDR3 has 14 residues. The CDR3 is CASSPTGEIYGYTF. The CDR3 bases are TGCGCCAGCAGCCCCACCGGGGAGATCTATGGCTACACCTTC.

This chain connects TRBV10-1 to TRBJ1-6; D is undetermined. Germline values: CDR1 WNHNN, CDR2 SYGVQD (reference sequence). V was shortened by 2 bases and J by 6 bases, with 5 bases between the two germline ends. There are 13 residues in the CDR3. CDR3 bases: TGCGCCAGCAGTGAGGAGTTTAATTCACCCCTCCACTTT. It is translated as CASSEEFNSPLHF.

The CDR3 loop reads CASSTAGTGGSEQYF. The CDR3 nucleotides read TGTGCCAGCAGTACAGCCGGGACAGGGGGCTCTGAGCAGTACTTC. J is TRBJ2-7 and V is TRBV6-6; TRBD1 matches at 12 bases. The length of the CDR3 is 15 residues. The J segment lost 7 bases and the V segment lost 5 bases, leaving 9 bases of the junction unmatched. Germline CDR1 is MNHNY and CDR2 is SVGAGI (reference sequence).

The CDR3 loop reads CASNQDRDEKLFF. In nucleotides, the CDR3 is TGTGCCAGCAACCAGGACAGAGATGAAAAACTGTTTTTT. The chain carries TRBV2 and TRBJ1-4, with D tentatively TRBD1 (6 bases). The CDR3 is made up of 13 amino acids. Germline assignment: CDR1 SNHLY and CDR2 FYNNEI. V dropped 7 bases and J dropped 6 bases, with 12 bases sitting between them.

The CDR3 sequence is CASSEDINTGELFF. In DNA, the CDR3 is TGTGCCAGCAGCGAGGATATCAACACCGGGGAGCTGTTTTTT. V gene TRBV2 combines with J gene TRBJ2-2, with D uncertain. This CDR3 is built from 14 residues. With 6 bases removed from V and 2 bases from J, the gap between germline ends came to 10 bases. Germline CDR1 SNHLY, CDR2 FYNNEI.

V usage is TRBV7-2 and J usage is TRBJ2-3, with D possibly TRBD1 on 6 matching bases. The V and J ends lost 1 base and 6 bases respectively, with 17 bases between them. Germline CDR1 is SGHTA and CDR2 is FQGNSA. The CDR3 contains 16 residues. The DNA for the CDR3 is TGTGCCAGCAGCTTAGATATACTAGGGGGTAGGGATACGCAGTATTTT. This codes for CASSLDILGGRDTQYF.

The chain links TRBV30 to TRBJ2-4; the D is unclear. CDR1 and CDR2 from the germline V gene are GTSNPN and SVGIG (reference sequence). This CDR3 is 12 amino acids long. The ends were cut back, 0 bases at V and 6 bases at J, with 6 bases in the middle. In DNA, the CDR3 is TGTGCCTGGAGTGTACGCGGAAACATTCAGTACTTC. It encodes CAWSVRGNIQYF.

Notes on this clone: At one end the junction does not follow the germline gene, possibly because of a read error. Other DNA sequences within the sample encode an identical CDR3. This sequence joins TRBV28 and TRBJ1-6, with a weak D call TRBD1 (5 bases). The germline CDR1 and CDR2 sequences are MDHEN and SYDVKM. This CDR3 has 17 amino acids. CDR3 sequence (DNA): TGTGCCAGCAGCTCCGGGGGGATCAGGACCTATAATTCCCCCCTCCACTTT. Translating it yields CASSSGGIRTYNSPLHF.

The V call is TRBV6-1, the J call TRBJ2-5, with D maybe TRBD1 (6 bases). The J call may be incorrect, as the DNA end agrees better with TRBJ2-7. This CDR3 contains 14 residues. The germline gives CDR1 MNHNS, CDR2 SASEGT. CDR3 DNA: TGTGCCAGCATGTCTGGGGGCGCATCCTACGAGCAGTACTTC. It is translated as CASMSGGASYEQYF.

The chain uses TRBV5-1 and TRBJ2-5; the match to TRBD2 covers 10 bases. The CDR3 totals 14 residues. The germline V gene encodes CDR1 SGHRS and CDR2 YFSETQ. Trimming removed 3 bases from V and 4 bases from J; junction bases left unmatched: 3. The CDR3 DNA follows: TGCGCCAGCAGCTCCTTAGCGGGGGGAGAGACCCAGTACTTC. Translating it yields CASSSLAGGETQYF.